The 6 T cell receptor beta chains in this list originate from one sample, sequenced in a study of CD8+CD57+ T cells in acquired aplastic anemia. Those patients picked for sequencing had displayed CD8+CD57+ cell expansion on flow cytometry. CDR3 and TCR beta VDJ profiling relied on genomic DNA as the template. TCRdb used MiXCR to reprocess the reads, holding one entry per CDR3 protein. The data show under 250,000 distinct CDR3 sequences, less than 75% seen once. The specimen was sorted CD4+, CD8+, or CD8+CD57+ T cells (not recorded which) from PBMCs. These receptors were taken from a human donor with aplastic anemia.

The chain is built from TRBV6-5 and TRBJ1-5; D not resolved. Germline CDR1 and CDR2: MNHEY and SVGAGI. The length of the CDR3 is 14 residues. The ends were cut back, 0 bases at V and 3 bases at J, with 6 bases in the middle. This CDR3 reads CASSYSIDNQPQHF. Written as DNA, the CDR3 is TGTGCCAGCAGTTACTCGATTGACAATCAGCCCCAGCATTTT.

The rearrangement links TRBV19 to TRBJ1-2; D gene unclear. V shed 8 bases and J shed 2 bases, with 9 bases lying between them. This CDR3 has 12 residues. The germline V gene has CDR1 LNHDA and CDR2 SQIVND (reference sequence). CDR3 sequence: CASCDTNYGYTF. CDR3 coding DNA: TGTGCCAGTTGCGACACCAACTATGGCTACACCTTC.

The J gene is TRBJ2-7, the V gene TRBV20-1; D call uncertain. Looked up from germline, CDR1 is DFQATT and CDR2 is SNEGSKA (reference sequence). The V gene lost 0 bases and the J gene lost 4 bases, with 7 bases spanning the gap. The CDR3 covers 12 residues. The CDR3 coding sequence is TGCAGTGCTAGAGATATCGGGTACGAGCAGTACTTC. Its translation is CSARDIGYEQYF.

The chain links TRBV15 to TRBJ2-7, with 12 bases fitting TRBD2. CDR3 length: 16 residues. Germline V gives CDR1 LNHNV, CDR2 YYDKDF (reference sequence). The V segment lost 5 bases and the J segment 7 bases; nucleotides outside the gene matches: 12. CDR3 sequence (DNA): TGTGCCACCAGCGAGCTAGCGGGGGGGACGTTGGGGGAGCAGTACTTC. Its translation: CATSELAGGTLGEQYF.

This chain connects TRBV24-1 to TRBJ1-4; weak D call: TRBD1 (5 bases). This CDR3 is built from 14 residues. Trimming pared 7 bases from V and 7 bases from J, leaving 15 bases between. Germline values: CDR1 KGHDR, CDR2 SFDVKD. The CDR3 here is CATSERGGSEKLFF. In DNA form, the CDR3 reads TGTGCCACCAGCGAGAGGGGAGGTAGTGAAAAACTGTTTTTT.

This clonotype showed up many times. This chain joins TRBV19 and TRBJ2-1; TRBD2 might be the D (7 bases). Germline V CDR1 and CDR2: LNHDA, SQIVND (reference sequence). The CDR3 runs 16 residues. Trimming left V 3 bases short and J 0 bases short, with 12 bases between. This CDR3 is CASSIRGGASYNEQFF. For the CDR3, the DNA is TGTGCCAGTAGTATCCGTGGGGGGGCCTCCTACAATGAGCAGTTCTTC.